This T cell receptor (beta chain) stems from a study of cytomegalovirus exposure and HLA in healthy donors. Notes on the study in general: Most sequenced TCRs were rare (though some public TCRs occurred in many donors). The investigators catalogued some 160 TCR beta chains as cytomegalovirus-associated. In vitro checks showed that a few CMV-associated chains really do target CMV antigens.

The V and J ends lost 5 bases and 2 bases respectively, with 15 bases between them. Germline V gene sequence: CDR1 SGHTS, CDR2 YDEGEE. The CDR3 has 15 residues. Clones were read by immunoSEQ multiplex PCR, and TCRdb kept only the in-frame ones, dropping some. Counted here are over 100,000 clones, 89% occurring once; the ten biggest clones make up around 1.3%. About this clone: The antigen is unknown.

Sequenced input: PBMCs. V is TRBV5-8 and J is TRBJ2-3, with TRBD2 as a possible D gene (6 bases). The receptor comes from a young woman in good health and CMV-seronegative. CDR3 coding DNA: TGTGCCAGCAGGATCCGAGCGGGTTTCACAGATACGCAGTATTTT. The encoded protein is CASRIRAGFTDTQYF.